The clone carrying this T cell receptor beta chain has more than one count but fewer than ten. The data belong to a study of regulatory T cells in long-lasting Graves disease. The sample's time point: newly diagnosed GD, antithyroid drugs for less than 3 months. Preparation of the TCR library used RNA extracted from PBMCs. To make TCR beta libraries, researchers used iRepertoire HTBI primers and Arm-PCR of CDR3 regions. TCRdb fed the multiplex PCR reads into MiXCR, producing one record per CDR3 protein. The sample carries 200,000 to 250,000 distinct CDR3 sequences, roughly 18% recorded once. The CDR3 is 15 residues long. Trimming took 8 bases from V and 2 from J; bases not matched to a gene: 4. The V gene's germline CDR1 is WSHSY and CDR2 SAAADI. These data also formed part of another study, on T cells in Graves' hyperthyroidism and ophthalmopathy.

The chain recombines TRBV10-2 with TRBJ2-2; TRBD2 matches 11 bases. This clonotype originated in a woman under 40 with Graves disease. The material sequenced was peripheral blood mononuclear cells (PBMCs), taken at new diagnosis, from a patient treated with antithyroid drugs. CDR3 amino acids: CASGTSGINTGELFF. As DNA, the CDR3 is TGCGCCAGCGGGACTAGCGGTATAAACACCGGGGAGCTGTTTTTT.